The sequence of this T cell receptor (beta chain) was determined in a study of T cell responses to AZD1222 COVID-19 vaccine. Notes on the study in general: Spike-specific TCR repertoires showed rising breadth and depth after two AZD1222 doses.

Some clones are missing from TCRdb's copy, which holds only in-frame ones; the method was immunoSEQ multiplex PCR. The table shows approximately 98,000 clones, with over 85% occurring only once. Notes on this clone: Its antigen is not known.

The CDR3 covers 13 residues. Germline assignment: CDR1 LNHDA and CDR2 SQIVND (reference sequence). V trimming: 6 bases; J trimming: 6 bases; junction bases outside the gene matches: 4. The specimen was peripheral blood, collected on day 0 of MenACWY control vaccination. The chain uses TRBV19 and TRBJ1-2; 10 bases align to TRBD1. The TCR originated in an adult in good health. The CDR3 here is CASRTGGGHGYTF. In DNA, the CDR3 is TGTGCCAGTAGGACAGGGGGCGGTCATGGCTACACCTTC.